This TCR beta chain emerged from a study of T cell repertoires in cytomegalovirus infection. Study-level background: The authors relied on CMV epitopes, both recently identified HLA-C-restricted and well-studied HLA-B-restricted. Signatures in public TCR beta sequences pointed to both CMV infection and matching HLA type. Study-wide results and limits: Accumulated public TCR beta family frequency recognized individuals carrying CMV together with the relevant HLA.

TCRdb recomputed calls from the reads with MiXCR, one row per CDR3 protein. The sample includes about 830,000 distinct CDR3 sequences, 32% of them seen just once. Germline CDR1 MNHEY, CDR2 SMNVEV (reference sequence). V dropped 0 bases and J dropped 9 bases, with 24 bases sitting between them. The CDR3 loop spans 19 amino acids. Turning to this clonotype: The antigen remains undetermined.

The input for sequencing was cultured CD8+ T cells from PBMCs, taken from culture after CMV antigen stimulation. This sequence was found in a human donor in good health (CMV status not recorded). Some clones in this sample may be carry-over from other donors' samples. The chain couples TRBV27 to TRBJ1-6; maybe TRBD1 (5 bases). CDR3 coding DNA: TGTGCCAGCAGTTTATCGTTCCCGGGGCAGGGCAGGGCTGGTTCACCCCTCCACTTT. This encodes CASSLSFPGQGRAGSPLHF.